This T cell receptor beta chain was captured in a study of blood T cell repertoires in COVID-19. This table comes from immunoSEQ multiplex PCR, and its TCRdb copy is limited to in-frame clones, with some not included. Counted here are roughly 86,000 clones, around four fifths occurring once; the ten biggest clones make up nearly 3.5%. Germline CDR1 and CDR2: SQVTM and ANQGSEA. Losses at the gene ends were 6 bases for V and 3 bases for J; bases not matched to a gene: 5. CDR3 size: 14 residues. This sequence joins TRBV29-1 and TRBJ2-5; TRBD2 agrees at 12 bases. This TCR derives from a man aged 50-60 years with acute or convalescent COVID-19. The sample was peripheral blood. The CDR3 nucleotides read TGCAGCGTCTCGCGACTAGCGGGAGAAGAGACCCAGTACTTC. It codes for CSVSRLAGEETQYF.